This T cell receptor beta chain was recorded in a study of blood T cell repertoires in COVID-19. The overall study: There were acute and convalescent COVID-19 samples, and they came from the United States, Italy and Spain. Nucleic acid was either cDNA or gDNA, and it came from T cells, B-cell-depleted T cells, or PBMCs.

The protocol was immunoSEQ multiplex PCR, while the TCRdb copy is restricted to in-frame clones and leaves out a portion. The sample yields about 480,000 clones, more than 75% seen once. This CDR3 region has 15 residues. Germline assignment: CDR1 SGHDT and CDR2 YYEEEE. V gave up 0 bases and J gave up 4 bases; unmatched junction bases: 5. The TCR was taken from a woman aged 35 to 49 who had recovered from COVID-19. The sample was PBMCs or T cells enriched from blood (not recorded which). The chain is built from TRBV5-6 and TRBJ1-1, with 8 positions matching TRBD1. The CDR3 spells CASSLVDRAGTEAFF. The CDR3 coding sequence is TGTGCCAGCAGCTTGGTGGACAGGGCTGGCACTGAAGCTTTCTTT.